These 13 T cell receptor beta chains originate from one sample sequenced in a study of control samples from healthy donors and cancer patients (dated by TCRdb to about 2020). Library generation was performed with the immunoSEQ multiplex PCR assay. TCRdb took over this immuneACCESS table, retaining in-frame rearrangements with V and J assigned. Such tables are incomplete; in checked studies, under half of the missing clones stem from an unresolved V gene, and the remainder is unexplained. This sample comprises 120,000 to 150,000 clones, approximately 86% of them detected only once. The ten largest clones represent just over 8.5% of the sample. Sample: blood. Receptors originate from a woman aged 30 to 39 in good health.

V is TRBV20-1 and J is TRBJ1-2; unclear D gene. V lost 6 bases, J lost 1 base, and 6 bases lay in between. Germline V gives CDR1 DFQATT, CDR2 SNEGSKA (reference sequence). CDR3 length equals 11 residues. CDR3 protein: CSAPVNYGYTF. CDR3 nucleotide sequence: TGCAGTGCCCCGGTTAACTATGGCTACACCTTC.

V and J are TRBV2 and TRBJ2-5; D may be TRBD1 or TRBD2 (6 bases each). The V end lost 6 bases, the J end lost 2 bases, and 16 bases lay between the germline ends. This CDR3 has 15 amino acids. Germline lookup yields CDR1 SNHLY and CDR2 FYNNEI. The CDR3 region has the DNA TGTGCCAGCAGGAGGAACAGGGAGGCTCAAGAGACCCAGTACTTC. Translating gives CASRRNREAQETQYF.

CDR3 in amino acids: CARQNRDEQYF. The CDR3 bases are TGTGCCAGACAGAACAGGGACGAGCAGTACTTC. This chain links TRBV6-4 with TRBJ2-7; TRBD1 might be the D (6 bases). The CDR3 is 11 residues long. V was cut by 9 bases and J by 5 bases, with 11 bases left in between. In germline, CDR1 is MRHNA, CDR2 SNTAGT.

CDR3 residues: CASSAGPGSGANVLTF. CDR3 nucleotide sequence: TGTGCCAGCAGCGCCGGCCCGGGGTCTGGGGCCAACGTCCTGACTTTC. This chain links TRBV9 with TRBJ2-6; D possibly corresponds to TRBD2 (5 bases). Trimming stripped 3 bases from V and 1 base from J, with 11 bases between. The germline V gene has CDR1 SGDLS and CDR2 YYNGEE. CDR3 length: 16 residues.

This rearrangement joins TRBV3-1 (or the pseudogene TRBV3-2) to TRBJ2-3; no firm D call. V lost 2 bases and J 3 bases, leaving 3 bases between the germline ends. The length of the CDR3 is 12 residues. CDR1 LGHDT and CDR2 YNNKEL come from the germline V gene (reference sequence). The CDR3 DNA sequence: TGTGCCAGCAGCCAACCGACAGATACGCAGTATTTT. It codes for CASSQPTDTQYF.

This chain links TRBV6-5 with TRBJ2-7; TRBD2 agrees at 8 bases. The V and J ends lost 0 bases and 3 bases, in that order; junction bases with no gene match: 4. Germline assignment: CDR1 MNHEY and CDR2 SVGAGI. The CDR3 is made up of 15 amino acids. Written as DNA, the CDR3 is TGTGCCAGCAGTTACTCCCGCCTAGCGGGCTACGAGCAGTACTTC. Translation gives CASSYSRLAGYEQYF.

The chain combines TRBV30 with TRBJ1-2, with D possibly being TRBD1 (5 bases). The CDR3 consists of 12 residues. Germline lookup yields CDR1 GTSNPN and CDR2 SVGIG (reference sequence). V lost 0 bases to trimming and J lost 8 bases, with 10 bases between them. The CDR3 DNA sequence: TGTGCCTGGAGTGTCTCCAGGGAGGGCTACACCTTC. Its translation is CAWSVSREGYTF.

The CDR3 region is CASSQDLSGEQFF. In DNA, the CDR3 is TGTGCCAGCAGCCAAGATTTATCGGGCGAGCAGTTCTTC. The chain links TRBV3-1 (or the pseudogene TRBV3-2) to TRBJ2-1; no clear D. This CDR3 contains 13 residues. V was trimmed by 0 bases and J by 10 bases, leaving 10 bases between them. Per germline, CDR1 LGHDT and CDR2 YNNKEL (reference sequence).

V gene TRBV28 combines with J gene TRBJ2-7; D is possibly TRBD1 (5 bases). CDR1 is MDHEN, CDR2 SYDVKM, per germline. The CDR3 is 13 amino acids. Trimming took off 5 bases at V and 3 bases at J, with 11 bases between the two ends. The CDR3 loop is CASSRWGSYEQYF. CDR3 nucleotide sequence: TGTGCCAGCAGTCGTTGGGGCAGCTACGAGCAGTACTTC. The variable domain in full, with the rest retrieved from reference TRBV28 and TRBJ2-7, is DVKVTQSSRYLVKRTGEKVFLECVQDMDHENMFWYRQDPGLGLRLIYFSYDVKMKEKGDIPEGYSVSREKKERFSLILESASTNQTSMYLCASSRWGSYEQYFGPGTRLTVT.

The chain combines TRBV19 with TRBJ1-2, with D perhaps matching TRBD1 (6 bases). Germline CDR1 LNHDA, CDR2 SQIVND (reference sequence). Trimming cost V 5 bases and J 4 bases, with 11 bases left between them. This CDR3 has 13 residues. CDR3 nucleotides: TGTGCCAGTAGTCCAACAGGGACCTATGGCTACACCTTC. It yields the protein CASSPTGTYGYTF.

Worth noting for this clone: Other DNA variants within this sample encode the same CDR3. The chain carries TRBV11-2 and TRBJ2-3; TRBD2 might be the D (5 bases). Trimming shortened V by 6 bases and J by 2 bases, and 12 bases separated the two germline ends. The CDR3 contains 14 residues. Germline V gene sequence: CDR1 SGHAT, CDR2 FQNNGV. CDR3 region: CASSPTGDTDTQYF. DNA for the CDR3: TGTGCCAGCAGTCCTACCGGGGACACAGATACGCAGTATTTT.

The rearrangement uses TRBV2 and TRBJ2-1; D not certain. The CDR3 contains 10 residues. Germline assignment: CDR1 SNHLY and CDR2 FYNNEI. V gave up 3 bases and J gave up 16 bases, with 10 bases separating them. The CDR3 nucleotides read TGTGCCAGCAGTGACACGGGTGCATTCTTC. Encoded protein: CASSDTGAFF.

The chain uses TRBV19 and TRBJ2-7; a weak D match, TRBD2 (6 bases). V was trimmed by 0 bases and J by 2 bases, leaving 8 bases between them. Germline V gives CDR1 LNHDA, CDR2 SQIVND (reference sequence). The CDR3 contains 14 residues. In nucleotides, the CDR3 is TGTGCCAGTAGTATAGAGCGGGGTGCCTACGAGCAGTACTTC. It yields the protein CASSIERGAYEQYF.